Listed below are T cell receptor beta chains from one sample, sequenced in a study of identical twins. TCRdb called the 5' RACE reads again in MiXCR, with one record for every CDR3 protein. The sample carries around 570,000 distinct CDR3 sequences, nearly 10% recorded once. This sample was shared with a second study, whose subject was yellow fever vaccine responses in identical twins.

Sequenced material: PBMCs. The receptor source for this set is a woman aged 18-30 years in good health. CDR3s include the opening cysteine and the closing phenylalanine or tryptophan. A D gene is named only where the DNA matches it firmly. Expanded clones get a size class; other rows say once, few or many, or leave the size out.

D	V	size	J	CDR3	DNA
NA	TRBV12-3/TRBV12-4	many	TRBJ2-2	CASSNFRPTGELFF	TGTGCCAGCAGTAATTTCAGGCCCACCGGGGAGCTGTTTTTT
NA	TRBV4-3	NA	TRBJ2-3	CASSQDRSGHTQYF	TGCGCCAGCAGCCAAGATAGAAGCGGGCATACGCAGTATTTT
NA	TRBV7-9	NA	TRBJ2-7	CASSLARPVQYF	TGTGCCAGCAGCTTAGCGCGTCCCGTGCAGTACTTC
TRBD1	TRBV7-2	many	TRBJ2-2	CASSRDRVNTGELFF	TGTGCCAGCAGCAGGGACAGGGTCAACACCGGGGAGCTGTTTTTT
NA	TRBV6-4	few	TRBJ2-1	CASSPGPGKGVDEQFF	TGTGCCAGCAGCCCTGGACCGGGCAAGGGGGTCGATGAGCAGTTCTTC
NA	TRBV20-1	NA	TRBJ2-1	CSARGGAGDTYNEQFF	TGCAGTGCTAGAGGTGGAGCAGGGGACACGTACAATGAGCAGTTCTTC
NA	TRBV7-2	many	TRBJ2-1	CASKVGSADNEQFF	TGTGCCAGCAAAGTAGGTTCAGCCGACAATGAGCAGTTCTTC
TRBD1	TRBV7-9	many	TRBJ2-2	CASSIDRGPYNTGELFF	TGTGCCAGCAGCATTGACAGGGGGCCGTATAACACCGGGGAGCTGTTTTTT
NA	TRBV7-2	NA	TRBJ2-2	CASSLTTTELFF	TGTGCCAGCAGCTTAACGACTACCGAGCTGTTTTTT
TRBD2	TRBV6-5	few	TRBJ2-3	CASSYSNIGRAADTQYF	TGTGCCAGCAGTTACTCGAATATCGGGAGGGCCGCAGATACGCAGTATTTT
NA	TRBV5-5	NA	TRBJ2-3	CASSPTVGGTDTQYF	TGTGCCAGCAGCCCGACTGTAGGGGGCACAGATACGCAGTATTTT
TRBD2	TRBV27	few	TRBJ2-7	CASSLGTSGSAVAYEQYF	TGTGCCAGCAGTTTAGGGACTAGCGGGAGCGCCGTGGCCTACGAGCAGTACTTC
TRBD2	TRBV4-3	many	TRBJ2-7	CASSQGASGTYEQYF	TGCGCCAGCAGCCAAGGGGCTAGCGGGACCTACGAGCAGTACTTC
NA	TRBV4-2	few	TRBJ2-7	CASSQGWDGIYEQYF	TGTGCCAGCAGCCAAGGGTGGGACGGGATCTACGAGCAGTACTTC
TRBD2	TRBV7-2	few	TRBJ2-7	CASSNGLAAYEQYF	TGTGCCAGCAGCAACGGACTAGCGGCCTACGAGCAGTACTTC
NA	TRBV27	few	TRBJ2-2	CASSLSSGTYTGELFF	TGTGCCAGCAGTTTATCCTCCGGGACTTACACCGGGGAGCTGTTTTTT
TRBD1	TRBV29-1	NA	TRBJ2-7	CSVERGGVDEQYF	TGCAGCGTTGAACGAGGGGGCGTGGACGAGCAGTACTTC